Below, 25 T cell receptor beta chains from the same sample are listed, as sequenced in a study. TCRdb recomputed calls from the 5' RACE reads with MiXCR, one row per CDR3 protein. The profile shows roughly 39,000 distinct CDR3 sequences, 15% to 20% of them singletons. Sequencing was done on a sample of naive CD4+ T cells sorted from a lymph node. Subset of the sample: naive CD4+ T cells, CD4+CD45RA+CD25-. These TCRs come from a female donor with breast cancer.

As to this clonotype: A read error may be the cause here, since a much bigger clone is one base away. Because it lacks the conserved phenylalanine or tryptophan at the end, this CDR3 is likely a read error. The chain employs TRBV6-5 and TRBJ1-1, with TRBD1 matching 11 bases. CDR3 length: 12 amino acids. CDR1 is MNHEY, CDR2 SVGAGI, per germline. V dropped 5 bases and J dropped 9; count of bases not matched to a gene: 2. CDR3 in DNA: TGTGCCAGCAGTGGACAGGGGGCTAAAGCTTTCTCT. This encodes CASSGQGAKAFS.

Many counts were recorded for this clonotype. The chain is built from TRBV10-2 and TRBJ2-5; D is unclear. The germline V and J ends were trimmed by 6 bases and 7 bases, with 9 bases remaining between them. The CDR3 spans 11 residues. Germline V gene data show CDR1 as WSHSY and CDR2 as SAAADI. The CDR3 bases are TGCGCCAGCAGAATACTGGGGACCCAGTACTTC. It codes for CASRILGTQYF.

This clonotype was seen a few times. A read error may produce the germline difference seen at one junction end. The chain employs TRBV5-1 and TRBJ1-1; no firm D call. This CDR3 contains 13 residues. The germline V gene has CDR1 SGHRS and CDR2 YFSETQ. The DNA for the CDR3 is TGCGCCAGCAGCTCCTCTGTGAACACTGAAGCTCTCTTT. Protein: CASSSSVNTEALF.

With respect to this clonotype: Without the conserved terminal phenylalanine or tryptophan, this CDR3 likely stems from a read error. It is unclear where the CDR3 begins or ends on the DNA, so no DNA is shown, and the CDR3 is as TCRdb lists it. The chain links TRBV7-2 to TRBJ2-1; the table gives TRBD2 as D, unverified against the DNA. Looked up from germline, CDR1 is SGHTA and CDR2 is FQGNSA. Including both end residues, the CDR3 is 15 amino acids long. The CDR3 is CASSLDGTSNRETFL.

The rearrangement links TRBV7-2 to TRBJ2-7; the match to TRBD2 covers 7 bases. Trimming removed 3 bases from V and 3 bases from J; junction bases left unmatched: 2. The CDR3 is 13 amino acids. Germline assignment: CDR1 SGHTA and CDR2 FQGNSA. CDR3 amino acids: CASSFGGSYEQYF. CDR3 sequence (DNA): TGTGCCAGCAGCTTTGGCGGGAGCTACGAGCAGTACTTC.

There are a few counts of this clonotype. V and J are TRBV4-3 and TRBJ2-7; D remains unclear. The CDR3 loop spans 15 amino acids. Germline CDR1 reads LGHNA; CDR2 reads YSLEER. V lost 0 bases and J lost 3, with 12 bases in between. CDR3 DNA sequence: TGCGCCAGCAGCCAAGACTTCGCAGGATTCTACGAGCAGTACTTC. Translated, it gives CASSQDFAGFYEQYF.

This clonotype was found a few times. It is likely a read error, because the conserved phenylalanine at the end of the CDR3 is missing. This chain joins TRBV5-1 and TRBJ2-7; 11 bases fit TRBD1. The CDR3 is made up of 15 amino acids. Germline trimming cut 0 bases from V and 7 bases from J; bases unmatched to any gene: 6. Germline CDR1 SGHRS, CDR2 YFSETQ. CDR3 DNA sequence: TGCGCCAGCAGCTTGGATGGACAGGGGGCCCGGGAGCAGTACCTC. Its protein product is CASSLDGQGAREQYL.

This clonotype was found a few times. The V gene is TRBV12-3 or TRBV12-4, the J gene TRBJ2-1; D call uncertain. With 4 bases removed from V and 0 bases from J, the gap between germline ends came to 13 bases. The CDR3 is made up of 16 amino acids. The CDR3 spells CASSSRIPSSYNEQFF. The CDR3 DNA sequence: TGTGCCAGCAGTTCACGGATTCCGAGCTCCTACAATGAGCAGTTCTTC.

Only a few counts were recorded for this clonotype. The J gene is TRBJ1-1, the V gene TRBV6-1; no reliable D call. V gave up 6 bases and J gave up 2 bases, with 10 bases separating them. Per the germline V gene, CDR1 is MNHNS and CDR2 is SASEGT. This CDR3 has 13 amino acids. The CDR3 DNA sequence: TGTGCCAGCAGGGGTTACAGTAACACTGAAGCTTTCTTT. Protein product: CASRGYSNTEAFF.

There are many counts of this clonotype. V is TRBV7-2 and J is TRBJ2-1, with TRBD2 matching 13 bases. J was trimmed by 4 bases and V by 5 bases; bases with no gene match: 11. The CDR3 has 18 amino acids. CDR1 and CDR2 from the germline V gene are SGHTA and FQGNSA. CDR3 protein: CASSTRTRTSGSYNEQFF. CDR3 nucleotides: TGTGCCAGCAGCACCCGAACCAGGACTAGCGGGAGTTACAATGAGCAGTTCTTC.

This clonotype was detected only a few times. CDR3 coding DNA: TGTGCCAGCAGCCTCCAGGGGACTAGCAATCAGCCCCAGCATTTT. It encodes CASSLQGTSNQPQHF. The chain couples TRBV16 to TRBJ1-5; a weak D match, TRBD1 (6 bases). Germline CDR1 reads KGHSY; CDR2 reads FQNENV. The germline V and J ends were trimmed by 4 bases and 0 bases, with 10 bases remaining between them. The CDR3 has 15 amino acids.

CDR3 sequence reads: CASSPNSQQQETQYF. The CDR3 DNA follows: TGTGCCAGCAGCCCTAATTCGCAGCAACAAGAGACCCAGTACTTC. This chain joins TRBV7-6 and TRBJ2-5; D gene unclear. CDR1 is SGHVS and CDR2 is FNYEAQ in the germline V gene. The CDR3 covers 15 residues. V was shortened by 5 bases and J by 2 bases, with 15 bases between the two germline ends. Supplemented by reference TRBV7-6 and TRBJ2-5, the full variable domain reads GAGVSQSPRYKVTKRGQDVALRCDPISGHVSLYWYRQALGQGPEFLTYFNYEAQQDKSGLPNDRFSAERPEGSISTLTIQRTEQRDSAMYRCASSPNSQQQETQYFGPGTRLLVL.

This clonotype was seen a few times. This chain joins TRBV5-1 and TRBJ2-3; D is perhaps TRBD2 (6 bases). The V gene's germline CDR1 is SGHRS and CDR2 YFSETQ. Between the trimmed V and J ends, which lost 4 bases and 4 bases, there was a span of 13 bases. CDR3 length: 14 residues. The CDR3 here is CASSIATRSDTQYF. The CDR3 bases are TGCGCCAGCAGCATAGCGACTAGATCAGATACGCAGTATTTT.

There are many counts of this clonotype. The CDR3 sequence is CSALGSSYNEQFF. CDR3 nucleotide sequence: TGCAGTGCTCTCGGGAGCTCCTACAATGAGCAGTTCTTC. This rearrangement joins TRBV20-1 to TRBJ2-1; perhaps TRBD2 as D (6 bases). Germline V gene sequence: CDR1 DFQATT, CDR2 SNEGSKA (reference sequence). V gave up 5 bases and J gave up 0 bases, with 8 bases separating them. This CDR3 region has 13 residues.

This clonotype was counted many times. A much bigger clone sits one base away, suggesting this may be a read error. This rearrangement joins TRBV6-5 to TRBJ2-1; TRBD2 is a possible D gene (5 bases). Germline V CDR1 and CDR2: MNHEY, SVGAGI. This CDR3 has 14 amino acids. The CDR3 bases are TGTGCCAGCAGTTACTCGCGGGTATACAATGAGCAGTGCTTC. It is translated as CASSYSRVYNEQCF.

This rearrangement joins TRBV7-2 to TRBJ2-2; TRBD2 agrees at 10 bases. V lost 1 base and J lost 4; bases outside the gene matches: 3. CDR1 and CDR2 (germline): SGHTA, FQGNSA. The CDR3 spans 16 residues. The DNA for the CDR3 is TGTGCCAGCAGCTTAGATGCTAGCGGGAGCACCGGGGAGCTGTTTTTT. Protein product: CASSLDASGSTGELFF.

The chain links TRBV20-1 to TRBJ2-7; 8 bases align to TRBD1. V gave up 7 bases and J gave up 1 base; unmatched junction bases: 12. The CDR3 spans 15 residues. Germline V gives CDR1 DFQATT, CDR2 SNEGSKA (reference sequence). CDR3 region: CSVPGTGATSYEQYF. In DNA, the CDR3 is TGCAGTGTCCCGGGGACAGGTGCCACGTCCTACGAGCAGTACTTC.

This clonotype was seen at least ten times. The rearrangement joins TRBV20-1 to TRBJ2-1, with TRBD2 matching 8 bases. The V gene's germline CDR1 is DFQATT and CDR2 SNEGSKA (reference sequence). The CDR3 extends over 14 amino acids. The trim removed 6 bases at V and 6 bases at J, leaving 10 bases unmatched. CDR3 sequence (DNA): TGCAGTGCCAAGAAAGCGGGAGTAGGCAATGAGCAGTTCTTC. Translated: CSAKKAGVGNEQFF.

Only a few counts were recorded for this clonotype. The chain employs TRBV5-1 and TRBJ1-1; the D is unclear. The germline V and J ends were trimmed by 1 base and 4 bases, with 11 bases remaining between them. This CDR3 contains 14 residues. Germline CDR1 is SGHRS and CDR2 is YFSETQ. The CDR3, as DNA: TGCGCCAGCAGCTTGTTTGGCGGGTCCACTGAAGCTTTCTTT. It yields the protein CASSLFGGSTEAFF.

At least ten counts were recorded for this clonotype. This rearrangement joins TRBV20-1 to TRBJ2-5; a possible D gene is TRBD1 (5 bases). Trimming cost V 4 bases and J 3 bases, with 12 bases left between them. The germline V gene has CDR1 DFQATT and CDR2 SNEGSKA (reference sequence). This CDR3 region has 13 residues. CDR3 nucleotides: TGCAGTGCTAATGGCAGGGTTGAAGAGACCCAGTACTTC. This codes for CSANGRVEETQYF.

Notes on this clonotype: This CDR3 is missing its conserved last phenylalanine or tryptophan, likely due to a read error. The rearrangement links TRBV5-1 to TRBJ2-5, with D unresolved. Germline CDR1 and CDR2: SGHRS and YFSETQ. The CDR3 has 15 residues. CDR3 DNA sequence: TGCGCCGGCAGCTTGTCCGCTCAAACGACTGAGACCCAGTACCTC. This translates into CAGSLSAQTTETQYL.

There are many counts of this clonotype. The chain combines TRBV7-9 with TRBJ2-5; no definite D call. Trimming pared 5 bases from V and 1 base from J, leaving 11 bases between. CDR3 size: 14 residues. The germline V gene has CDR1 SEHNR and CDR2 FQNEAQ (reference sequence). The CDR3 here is CASSPGRIQETQYF. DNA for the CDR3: TGTGCCAGCAGCCCTGGACGGATCCAAGAGACCCAGTACTTC.

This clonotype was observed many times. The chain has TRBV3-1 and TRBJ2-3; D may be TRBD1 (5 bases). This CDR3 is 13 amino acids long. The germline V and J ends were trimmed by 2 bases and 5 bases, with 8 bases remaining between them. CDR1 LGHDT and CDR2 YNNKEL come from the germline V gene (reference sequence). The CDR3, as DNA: TGTGCCAGCAGCCAATTTACAGGAGATACGCAGTATTTT. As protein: CASSQFTGDTQYF.

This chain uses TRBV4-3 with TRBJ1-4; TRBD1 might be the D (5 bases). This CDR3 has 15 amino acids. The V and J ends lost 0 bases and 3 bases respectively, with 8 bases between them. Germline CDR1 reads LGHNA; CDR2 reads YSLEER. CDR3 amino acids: CASSQEGVSNEKLFF. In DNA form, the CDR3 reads TGCGCCAGCAGCCAAGAGGGGGTTTCTAATGAAAAACTGTTTTTT.

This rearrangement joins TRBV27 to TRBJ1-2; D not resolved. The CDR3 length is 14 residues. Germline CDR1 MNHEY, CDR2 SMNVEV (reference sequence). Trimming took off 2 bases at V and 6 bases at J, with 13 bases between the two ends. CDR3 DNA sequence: TGTGCCAGCAGTTTAGAAAAAGGAGTTAATGGCTACACCTTC. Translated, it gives CASSLEKGVNGYTF.